This T cell receptor (beta chain) was retrieved from a study of blood T cell repertoires in COVID-19. Study background: Sites across the United States, Italy and Spain contributed samples from acute and convalescent COVID-19.

Generated by immunoSEQ multiplex PCR, the TCRdb table keeps only in-frame clones and is missing some. This table has around 100,000 clones, 86% appearing once. Trimming removed 1 base from V and 4 bases from J; junction bases left unmatched: 6. This CDR3 has 16 amino acids. CDR1 and CDR2 (germline): SGHDT, YYEEEE. This clone has only one observation. Sequencing was performed on peripheral blood. This rearrangement joins TRBV5-6 to TRBJ1-5; 9 nucleotides align to TRBD1. This TCR came from a man between 40 and 49 years old with acute or convalescent COVID-19. This CDR3 is CASSLTGQGLNQPQHF. The CDR3 nucleotides are TGTGCCAGCAGCTTGACGGGACAGGGCCTTAATCAGCCCCAGCATTTT. The variable domain in full, completed from reference TRBV5-6 and TRBJ1-5, reads DAGVTQSPTHLIKTRGQQVTLRCSPKSGHDTVSWYQQALGQGPQFIFQYYEEEERQRGNFPDRFSGHQFPNYSSELNVNALLLGDSALYLCASSLTGQGLNQPQHFGDGTRLSIL.